A single sample gave rise to the 21 T cell receptor beta chains below, sequenced in a study of a mutant IDH1 vaccine in newly diagnosed glioma. Time point here: baseline, week 1 (first vaccination visit). As for treatment: pre-vaccination baseline after standard-of-care therapy. Libraries were prepared by immunoSEQ multiplex PCR; TCRdb keeps only in-frame clonotypes and omits some of them. The data hold about 32,000 clones, with approximately 80% observed a single time. The specimen comprised PBMCs, sampled from a glioma patient treated with radiotherapy, temozolomide or both. These receptor sequences come from a man aged 25 to 45 with glioma.

The chain combines TRBV6-1 with TRBJ2-7; D gene unclear. The CDR3 covers 15 residues. From germline, CDR1 is MNHNS and CDR2 SASEGT. V lost 7 bases, J lost 2 bases, and 18 bases lay in between. CDR3 in amino acids: CASTEGNQLPYEQYF. The CDR3 DNA reads TGTGCCAGCACCGAAGGGAACCAACTTCCCTACGAGCAGTACTTC.

The chain employs TRBV9 and TRBJ2-5; D not resolved. CDR3 length equals 13 residues. Trimming pared 3 bases from V and 7 bases from J, leaving 13 bases between. Germline-derived CDR1 and CDR2 are SGDLS and YYNGEE. This CDR3 is CASSGYSRGTQYF. The CDR3 bases are TGTGCCAGCAGCGGATACAGTCGAGGGACCCAGTACTTC.

The gene calls are TRBV6-1 and TRBJ2-1; 12 bases fit TRBD2. Germline V gene sequence: CDR1 MNHNS, CDR2 SASEGT. The V segment lost 2 bases and the J segment 7 bases; nucleotides outside the gene matches: 3. CDR3 length: 15 residues. CDR3 DNA: TGTGCCAGCAGTGAATTAGGGACTAGCGGGAATGAGCAGTTCTTC. Translated: CASSELGTSGNEQFF.

The chain recombines TRBV7-9 with TRBJ2-1; a weak D match, TRBD2 (6 bases). Germline CDR1 and CDR2: SEHNR and FQNEAQ (reference sequence). This CDR3 is built from 11 residues. V was trimmed by 6 bases and J by 9 bases, leaving 9 bases between them. The CDR3 sequence is CASRTSSEQFF. The DNA for the CDR3 is TGTGCCAGCAGAACTAGCAGTGAGCAGTTCTTC.

The chain has TRBV5-1 and TRBJ1-1; D might be TRBD1 (6 bases). V lost 4 bases and J 6 bases, leaving 16 bases between the germline ends. The germline V gene encodes CDR1 SGHRS and CDR2 YFSETQ. The CDR3 is 14 amino acids. CDR3 in amino acids: CASSLKGGVAEAFF. The CDR3 DNA follows: TGCGCCAGCAGCCTAAAGGGGGGGGTCGCTGAAGCTTTCTTT.

The chain recombines TRBV20-1 with TRBJ2-7; D uncertain. V lost 7 bases and J lost 0, with 7 bases in between. CDR1 is DFQATT, CDR2 SNEGSKA, per germline (reference sequence). The CDR3 runs to 11 residues. CDR3 in DNA: TGCAGTGTGGCCAGCTCCTACGAGCAGTACTTC. It codes for CSVASSYEQYF.

The CDR3 here is CASSFLTGGAGNTIYF. The CDR3 DNA reads TGTGCCAGCAGCTTTCTGACAGGGGGGGCCGGAAACACCATATATTTT. The chain links TRBV7-9 to TRBJ1-3, with 9 positions matching TRBD1. The ends lost 3 bases at V and 4 bases at J; junction bases unmatched: 7. CDR1 is SEHNR and CDR2 is FQNEAQ in the germline V gene (reference sequence). The CDR3 consists of 16 residues. The full variable domain, its missing parts supplied by reference TRBV7-9 and TRBJ1-3, is DTGVSQNPRHKITKRGQNVTFRCDPISEHNRLYWYRQTLGQGPEFLTYFQNEAQLEKSRLLSDRFSAERPKGSFSTLEIQRTEQGDSAMYLCASSFLTGGAGNTIYFGEGSWLTVV.

The chain joins TRBV5-4 to TRBJ2-7, with D unresolved. Trimming cost V 5 bases and J 6 bases, with 12 bases left between them. Looked up from germline, CDR1 is SGHNT and CDR2 is YYREEE (reference sequence). The length of the CDR3 is 12 residues. The CDR3: CASSVSGIEQYF. The DNA for the CDR3 is TGTGCCAGCAGTGTATCTGGGATCGAGCAGTACTTC.

V usage is TRBV29-1 and J usage is TRBJ1-2, with 7 bases identical to TRBD1. Trimming took 3 bases from V and 8 from J; bases not matched to a gene: 9. Germline CDR1 and CDR2: SQVTM and ANQGSEA. The length of the CDR3 is 13 residues. The CDR3 here is CSVDLVRGKGYTF. The CDR3 DNA reads TGCAGCGTTGATCTCGTCAGGGGGAAAGGCTACACCTTC. Drawing the rest from reference TRBV29-1 and TRBJ1-2, the complete variable domain is SAVISQKPSRDICQRGTSLTIQCQVDSQVTMMFWYRQQPGQSLTLIATANQGSEATYESGFVIDKFPISRPNLTFSTLTVSNMSPEDSSIYLCSVDLVRGKGYTFGSGTRLTVV.

The chain employs TRBV5-6 and TRBJ2-2, with TRBD2 identical over 8 bases. The V and J ends lost 0 bases and 6 bases, in that order; junction bases with no gene match: 1. Germline assignment: CDR1 SGHDT and CDR2 YYEEEE. This CDR3 spans 14 amino acids. The CDR3 DNA reads TGTGCCAGCAGCTTGGGAGCGGGAGCCGGGGAGCTGTTTTTT. This sequence encodes CASSLGAGAGELFF.

The chain uses TRBV13 and TRBJ2-3; the D gene is possibly TRBD1 (6 bases). CDR1 is PRHDT, CDR2 FYEKMQ, per germline (reference sequence). The CDR3 contains 14 residues. The V and J ends lost 4 bases and 4 bases respectively, with 12 bases between them. Here the CDR3 reads CASSSRQEADTQYF. For the CDR3, the DNA is TGTGCCAGCAGCTCCCGACAGGAGGCAGATACGCAGTATTTT.

This clone was counted between two and nine times. The chain employs TRBV7-9 and TRBJ1-1; D remains ambiguous. The CDR3 extends over 13 amino acids. Germline CDR1 and CDR2: SEHNR and FQNEAQ (reference sequence). Trimming took off 1 base at V and 4 bases at J, with 7 bases between the two ends. Written as DNA, the CDR3 is TGTGCCAGCAGCTTAGTTTCCGGCACTGAAGCTTTCTTT. Residues: CASSLVSGTEAFF.

This chain connects TRBV29-1 to TRBJ2-2; D unresolved. Germline loops: CDR1 SQVTM, CDR2 ANQGSEA. Trimming took off 4 bases at V and 4 bases at J, with 7 bases between the two ends. The CDR3 runs to 12 residues. In DNA, the CDR3 is TGCAGCGTTGTTAGGACCACCGGGGAGCTGTTTTTT. Translating gives CSVVRTTGELFF.

This chain uses TRBV5-1 with TRBJ1-2, with TRBD1 matching over 12 bases. With V trimmed by 4 bases and J by 7 bases, 11 bases remained unmatched. Germline V CDR1 and CDR2: SGHRS, YFSETQ. The CDR3 sequence is 16 residues long. CDR3 in amino acids: CASSGGQGQGAAGYTF. For the CDR3, the DNA is TGCGCCAGCAGCGGAGGACAGGGACAGGGGGCAGCTGGCTACACCTTC.

The chain joins TRBV29-1 to TRBJ2-3; 11 bases fit TRBD2. Looked up from germline, CDR1 is SQVTM and CDR2 is ANQGSEA. Trimming cost V 7 bases and J 2 bases; bases outside gene matches: 5. There are 14 residues in the CDR3. The CDR3, as DNA: TGCAGCGCTGCGGGACTAGCGGACACAGATACGCAGTATTTT. This encodes CSAAGLADTDTQYF.

This clone appeared a single time. The chain joins TRBV4-3 to TRBJ1-5, with 9 nucleotides matching TRBD1. Germline V gives CDR1 LGHNA, CDR2 YSLEER. Losses at the gene ends were 1 base for V and 0 bases for J; bases not matched to a gene: 13. This CDR3 spans 20 amino acids. Here the CDR3 reads CASSQGRVGQGIYSNQPQHF. The CDR3 DNA reads as TGCGCCAGCAGCCAAGGGAGGGTGGGACAGGGAATTTATAGCAATCAGCCCCAGCATTTT.

This sequence joins TRBV4-1 and TRBJ2-1; D is perhaps TRBD1 (6 bases). The CDR3 consists of 16 residues. Germline CDR1 MGHRA, CDR2 YSYEKL. V lost 1 base and J lost 4, with 14 bases in between. CDR3 sequence: CASSQGRQGLYNEQFF. The CDR3 nucleotides are TGCGCCAGCAGCCAAGGACGGCAGGGGTTGTACAATGAGCAGTTCTTC.

J is TRBJ2-2 and V is TRBV19, with D possibly being TRBD2 (7 bases). The V and J ends lost 6 bases and 5 bases respectively, with 13 bases between them. The CDR3 runs to 14 residues. Germline loops: CDR1 LNHDA, CDR2 SQIVND (reference sequence). The CDR3 DNA reads as TGTGCCAGTAGCGGGGGGCCGGAAACCGGGGAGCTGTTTTTT. Amino acid sequence: CASSGGPETGELFF.

This rearrangement joins TRBV7-2 to TRBJ2-5; D tentatively reads TRBD1 or TRBD2 (6 bases each). This CDR3 spans 13 amino acids. V was shortened by 1 base and J by 7 bases, with 10 bases between the two germline ends. In germline, CDR1 is SGHTA, CDR2 FQGNSA. The CDR3 nucleotides read TGTGCCAGCAGCTTAGAAGGAGGGGGGACCCAGTACTTC. Protein sequence: CASSLEGGGTQYF. The entire variable domain, with the rest obtained from reference TRBV7-2 and TRBJ2-5, is as follows: GAGVSQSPSNKVTEKGKDVELRCDPISGHTALYWYRQSLGQGLEFLIYFQGNSAPDKSGLPSDRFSAERTGGSVSTLTIQRTQQEDSAVYLCASSLEGGGTQYFGPGTRLLVL.

J is TRBJ2-7 and V is TRBV7-8; D may match TRBD1 or TRBD2 (7 bases each). V lost 4 bases and J lost 7, with 14 bases in between. The CDR3 is 13 amino acids. Germline CDR1 is SGHVS and CDR2 is FQNEAQ. The CDR3, as DNA: TGTGCCAGCAGCTCCAACCAGGGGGGGGAGCAGTACTTC. It is translated as CASSSNQGGEQYF. Looking up the rest from reference TRBV7-8 and TRBJ2-7 gives the full variable domain: GAGVSQSPRYKVAKRGQDVALRCDPISGHVSLFWYQQALGQGPEFLTYFQNEAQLDKSGLPSDRFFAERPEGSVSTLKIQRTQQEDSAVYLCASSSNQGGEQYFGPGTRLTVT.

V and J are TRBV19 and TRBJ1-6, with D unclear. Germline CDR1 reads LNHDA; CDR2 reads SQIVND (reference sequence). CDR3 length: 13 amino acids. V lost 0 bases to trimming and J lost 7 bases, with 4 bases between them. The DNA of the CDR3 is TGTGCCAGTAGTATAGAGGTCAATTCACCCCTCCACTTT. The encoded protein is CASSIEVNSPLHF.